The present entry profiles one T cell receptor beta chain with its context. Its specificity is unknown. The CDR3 loop spans 15 amino acids. Germline V gene lookup returns CDR1 LNHDA and CDR2 SQIVND (reference sequence). With 3 bases clipped from V and 0 bases from J, the junction kept 2 bases outside the gene matches. This sample was included in a study of cytomegalovirus exposure and HLA in healthy donors. Points from the study as a whole: Specificity of a few CMV-associated chains for CMV antigens was verified in vitro. Available immune exposure information was restricted to CMV serostatus only.

Vbeta (60) and Jbeta (13) primers were used in the PCR. Sequencing used immunoSEQ multiplex PCR; TCRdb keeps in-frame clones, though not all of them. The top ten hold 2% to 3% of the sample, which has about 190,000 clones, approximately 80% seen once. The TCR was taken from a woman between 50 and 59 years old in good health and CMV-seropositive. The source material was PBMCs. The gene calls are TRBV19 and TRBJ1-5, with 7 bases fitting TRBD1. CDR3 DNA sequence: TGTGCCAGTAGTATTGGGACAGTTAGCAATCAGCCCCAGCATTTT. It codes for CASSIGTVSNQPQHF.